The sequence of this T cell receptor (beta chain) was determined in a study of cytomegalovirus exposure and HLA in healthy donors. Trimming took 3 bases from V and 4 from J; bases not matched to a gene: 3. Germline loops: CDR1 LGHNT, CDR2 FRNRAP. This CDR3 contains 14 residues. As for this clone: Its target is not known.

The study ran its PCR with 60 Vbeta and 13 Jbeta primers. Method: immunoSEQ multiplex PCR; TCRdb's copy keeps in-frame clones and lacks some. The table has about 150,000 clones, approximately 82% seen once. Notes on the study in general: Most likely, a cluster of highly shared sequence variants arose as a sequencing artifact. The study had only CMV serostatus as immune exposure information. Later, an analysis found that common viral pathogens appeared to be linked with several of the most significant clusters.

This TCR derives from a woman in her fifties or sixties in good health and CMV-seropositive. Sequencing used PBMCs. The V gene is TRBV12-5, the J gene TRBJ1-2; the match to TRBD1 covers 9 bases. The CDR3 region has the DNA TGTGCTAGTGGTTTCATGACAGGGGGCTATGGCTACACCTTC. Its protein is CASGFMTGGYGYTF.